The next 22 T cell receptor beta chains were all read from a single sample in a study of blood T cell repertoires in COVID-19. TCRdb's copy holds only in-frame clones and misses some; the assay was immunoSEQ multiplex PCR. This sample has approximately 210,000 clones, with 80% to 90% found just once. The sample comprised peripheral blood. These receptor sequences come from a man between 18 and 35 years old with active or convalescent COVID-19.

This CDR3 reads CASSQPSIGNTEAFF. DNA of the CDR3: TGTGCCAGCAGCCAACCTAGTATTGGGAACACTGAAGCTTTCTTT. The chain is built from TRBV4-2 and TRBJ1-1; no clear D. The germline gives CDR1 LGHNA, CDR2 YNFKEQ. Trimming left V 2 bases short and J 1 base short, with 11 bases between. The CDR3 covers 15 residues.

The chain links TRBV2 to TRBJ2-5; perhaps TRBD2 as D (5 bases). Germline CDR1 reads SNHLY; CDR2 reads FYNNEI. Trimming pared 8 bases from V and 1 base from J, leaving 11 bases between. The CDR3 has 13 amino acids. This chain's CDR3 is CASVRDGQETQYF. CDR3 bases: TGTGCCAGCGTACGGGATGGCCAAGAGACCCAGTACTTC. The entire variable domain, with the rest obtained from reference TRBV2 and TRBJ2-5, is as follows: EPEVTQTPSHQVTQMGQEVILRCVPISNHLYFYWYRQILGQKVEFLVSFYNNEISEKSEIFDDQFSVERPDGSNFTLKIRSTKLEDSAMYFCASVRDGQETQYFGPGTRLLVL.

The V gene is TRBV6-2 or TRBV6-3, the J gene TRBJ1-2; possibly TRBD1 for D (5 bases). V lost 2 bases, J lost 0 bases, and 25 bases lay in between. CDR3 size: 20 residues. Germline V gene data show CDR1 as MNHEY and CDR2 as SVGEGT. CDR3 nucleotides: TGTGCCAGCAGTTACGGGGGGATCGGGAAGACCCCGAGATCTAACTATGGCTACACCTTC. It yields the protein CASSYGGIGKTPRSNYGYTF.

The CDR3 spells CASSFGTGSTDTQYF. CDR3 nucleotides: TGCGCCAGCAGCTTCGGGACAGGTAGCACAGATACGCAGTATTTT. The V and J genes are TRBV5-1 and TRBJ2-3, with 8 bases that match TRBD1. CDR3 length: 15 residues. Per the germline V gene, CDR1 is SGHRS and CDR2 is YFSETQ. With 2 bases clipped from V and 0 bases from J, the junction kept 2 bases outside the gene matches.

The chain uses TRBV29-1 and TRBJ2-7; a weak D match, TRBD1 (6 bases). Trimming shortened V by 2 bases and J by 4 bases, and 12 bases separated the two germline ends. CDR1 is SQVTM and CDR2 is ANQGSEA in the germline V gene. The CDR3 extends over 13 amino acids. The CDR3 here is CSVEPGDRYEQYF. The CDR3 DNA follows: TGCAGCGTTGAACCAGGGGACCGTTACGAGCAGTACTTC.

The J gene is TRBJ1-3, the V gene TRBV7-8; a possible D gene is TRBD1 (5 bases). CDR3 length: 16 residues. The V gene lost 1 base and the J gene lost 4 bases, with 14 bases spanning the gap. Germline V gives CDR1 SGHVS, CDR2 FQNEAQ. The CDR3 bases are TGTGCCAGCAGCTTAGGAAAGGGGCCCGGCGGAAACACCATATATTTT. Amino acid sequence: CASSLGKGPGGNTIYF.

V usage is TRBV7-9 and J usage is TRBJ1-1; D might be TRBD1 (6 bases). The CDR3 length is 14 residues. The germline CDR1 and CDR2 sequences are SEHNR and FQNEAQ (reference sequence). V lost 5 bases and J lost 0, with 10 bases in between. The CDR3 region has the DNA TGTGCCAGCAGCCGACAGGCCTTGAACACTGAAGCTTTCTTT. Its protein product is CASSRQALNTEAFF.

The V gene is TRBV7-9, the J gene TRBJ2-5; maybe TRBD1 (6 bases). Germline V lookup: CDR1 SEHNR, CDR2 FQNEAQ (reference sequence). Trimming took off 5 bases at V and 5 bases at J, with 15 bases between the two ends. The length of the CDR3 is 14 residues. In nucleotides, the CDR3 is TGTGCCAGCAGCCGAGGGGGTTCTGGGGAGACCCAGTACTTC. This encodes CASSRGGSGETQYF. Full variable domain (remainder filled in from reference TRBV7-9 and TRBJ2-5): DTGVSQNPRHKITKRGQNVTFRCDPISEHNRLYWYRQTLGQGPEFLTYFQNEAQLEKSRLLSDRFSAERPKGSFSTLEIQRTEQGDSAMYLCASSRGGSGETQYFGPGTRLLVL.

In its sample, this clone was seen once. The chain links TRBV18 to TRBJ1-5; no reliable D call. Germline CDR1 KGHSH, CDR2 LQKENI. CDR3 size: 14 residues. Between the trimmed V and J ends, which lost 3 bases and 4 bases, there was a span of 10 bases. DNA of the CDR3: TGTGCCAGCTCACCGGTGGGCCTGAATCAGCCCCAGCATTTT. Translating it yields CASSPVGLNQPQHF.

The chain employs TRBV13 and TRBJ2-7, with D possibly being TRBD1 (5 bases). The CDR3 length is 13 residues. V was pared by 1 base and J by 6 bases, with 10 bases between. Germline CDR1 is PRHDT and CDR2 is FYEKMQ (reference sequence). The CDR3, as DNA: TGTGCCAGCAGCTTAGCTAGTGGGGCCGAGCAGTACTTC. Translation gives CASSLASGAEQYF. Full variable domain (remainder filled in from reference TRBV13 and TRBJ2-7): AAGVIQSPRHLIKEKRETATLKCYPIPRHDTVYWYQQGPGQDPQFLISFYEKMQSDKGSIPDRFSAQQFSDYHSELNMSSLELGDSALYFCASSLASGAEQYFGPGTRLTVT.

The chain has TRBV9 and TRBJ2-7; D possibly corresponds to TRBD1 (5 bases). CDR3 length: 14 amino acids. Germline V lookup: CDR1 SGDLS, CDR2 YYNGEE. V lost 1 base, J lost 2 bases, and 10 bases lay in between. The CDR3 DNA follows: TGTGCCAGCAGCGTAACCAGGGAAGCCTACGAGCAGTACTTC. Translation gives CASSVTREAYEQYF.

V is TRBV27 and J is TRBJ1-6; 7 bases align to TRBD1. The CDR3 covers 15 residues. In germline, CDR1 is MNHEY, CDR2 SMNVEV (reference sequence). V shed 5 bases and J 8 bases; nucleotides not matched to a gene: 9. This CDR3 reads CASSPTDRQHSPLHF. The CDR3 DNA sequence: TGTGCCAGCAGTCCCACGGACAGGCAACATTCACCCCTCCACTTT.

This sequence joins TRBV5-1 and TRBJ2-7; 9 bases are shared with TRBD2. The CDR3 contains 18 residues. Trimming took 0 bases from V and 0 from J; bases not matched to a gene: 10. Germline loops: CDR1 SGHRS, CDR2 YFSETQ. This CDR3 is CASSLASGIPGVSYEQYF. The CDR3, as DNA: TGCGCCAGCAGCTTGGCTAGCGGGATCCCCGGGGTCTCCTACGAGCAGTACTTC.

The chain employs TRBV9 and TRBJ2-7; 9 bases are shared with TRBD1. V dropped 4 bases and J dropped 5; count of bases not matched to a gene: 7. The germline V gene encodes CDR1 SGDLS and CDR2 YYNGEE. The CDR3 contains 14 residues. For the CDR3, the DNA is TGTGCCAGCAGCTGGGGACAGGGCATGAACGAGCAGTACTTC. It translates to CASSWGQGMNEQYF. The whole variable domain, remainder taken from reference TRBV9 and TRBJ2-7, is DSGVTQTPKHLITATGQRVTLRCSPRSGDLSVYWYQQSLDQGLQFLIQYYNGEERAKGNILERFSAQQFPDLHSELNLSSLELGDSALYFCASSWGQGMNEQYFGPGTRLTVT.

In DNA, the CDR3 is TGTGCCAGCAGCTCACAGGGTAGCAATCAGCCCCAGCATTTT. Residues: CASSSQGSNQPQHF. V is TRBV7-8 and J is TRBJ1-5; weak D call: TRBD1 (6 bases). The CDR3 contains 14 residues. Trimming took 4 bases from V and 0 from J, leaving 7 bases between them. The V gene's germline CDR1 is SGHVS and CDR2 FQNEAQ.

The V call is TRBV5-6, the J call TRBJ1-1; possibly TRBD1 for D (6 bases). The CDR3 sequence is 18 residues long. CDR1 is SGHDT and CDR2 is YYEEEE in the germline V gene. V lost 1 base to trimming and J lost 4 bases, with 23 bases between them. The CDR3 region is CASSLIGQGRVLGTEAFF. DNA of the CDR3: TGTGCCAGCAGCTTGATCGGGCAGGGGAGAGTCCTGGGCACTGAAGCTTTCTTT.

V is TRBV7-6 and J is TRBJ2-7, with 9 bases fitting TRBD1. From germline, CDR1 is SGHVS and CDR2 FNYEAQ. The CDR3 runs 16 residues. V gave up 1 base and J gave up 4 bases; unmatched junction bases: 8. The CDR3 loop reads CASSLGPGQGMYEQYF. CDR3 sequence (DNA): TGTGCCAGCAGCTTAGGACCGGGACAGGGAATGTACGAGCAGTACTTC.

The rearrangement joins TRBV10-3 to TRBJ2-1; 10 nucleotides agree with TRBD2. This CDR3 is 15 amino acids long. The trim removed 4 bases at V and 7 bases at J, leaving 7 bases unmatched. Germline values: CDR1 ENHRY, CDR2 SYGVKD. CDR3 DNA: TGTGCCATCAGTGCAACGGAGGGACTAGCGAATGAGCAGTTCTTC. It translates to CAISATEGLANEQFF.

This clone was detected only a few times. CDR3 nucleotides: TGTGCCGGGGACAGATCTGGAAACACCATATATTTT. Translating gives CAGDRSGNTIYF. J is TRBJ1-3 and V is TRBV30, with 7 bases matching TRBD1. The CDR3 extends over 12 amino acids. The V gene end was trimmed by 8 bases and the J gene end by 1 base; junction bases not matched to a gene: 2. The germline V gene encodes CDR1 GTSNPN and CDR2 SVGIG (reference sequence).

The chain joins TRBV27 to TRBJ2-5; D might be TRBD1 (6 bases). The CDR3 loop spans 13 amino acids. V dropped 5 bases and J dropped 3 bases, with 10 bases sitting between them. Germline CDR1 MNHEY, CDR2 SMNVEV (reference sequence). CDR3 amino acids: CASSPYREETQYF. The CDR3, as DNA: TGTGCCAGCAGTCCGTACAGGGAAGAGACCCAGTACTTC.

The V gene is TRBV10-3, the J gene TRBJ1-1; no definite D call. Trimming took 8 bases from V and 4 from J, leaving 17 bases between them. The CDR3 contains 14 residues. CDR1 and CDR2 (germline): ENHRY, SYGVKD. The CDR3 DNA reads TGTGCCATCTCAAGAGACAAATGGGCCACTGAAGCTTTCTTT. This gives the protein CAISRDKWATEAFF.

Here the CDR3 reads CASTLTSGNADTQYF. CDR3 nucleotide sequence: TGTGCCAGCACCCTGACTAGCGGGAATGCAGATACGCAGTATTTT. The chain recombines TRBV28 with TRBJ2-3, with 11 bases lining up with TRBD2. CDR1 and CDR2 (germline): MDHEN, SYDVKM. Losses at the gene ends were 7 bases for V and 4 bases for J; bases not matched to a gene: 7. The length of the CDR3 is 15 residues.